The 29 T cell receptor beta chains listed next were all sequenced from one sample in a study of blood T cells in healthy people across ages. With a J-beta primer mix and a sample-barcoded 5' primer, a second PCR ran 7 to 11 cycles. From the 5' RACE reads, TCRdb called clonotypes with MiXCR, one entry per CDR3 protein. The sample lists about 290,000 distinct CDR3 sequences; about 25% were seen once. Specimen: blood. Receptors were obtained from a woman in her sixties or seventies in good health.

This chain joins TRBV20-1 and TRBJ2-3; D may be TRBD2 (5 bases). The CDR3 covers 15 residues. Between the trimmed V and J ends, which lost 5 bases and 1 base, there was a span of 16 bases. From germline, CDR1 is DFQATT and CDR2 SNEGSKA (reference sequence). The CDR3 here is CSAHRTGLGTDTQYF. The DNA for the CDR3 is TGCAGTGCTCACCGGACTGGTTTGGGCACAGATACGCAGTATTTT.

This clonotype was seen a few times. The V and J genes are TRBV18 and TRBJ2-3; TRBD2 might be the D (6 bases). Germline V gives CDR1 KGHSH, CDR2 LQKENI. Trimming removed 2 bases at V and 2 bases at J, with 20 bases between. The CDR3 has 18 amino acids. As DNA, the CDR3 is TGTGCCAGCTCACCATTACTCCGGTCCGGGGGATCCACAGATACGCAGTATTTT. Residues: CASSPLLRSGGSTDTQYF.

This chain joins TRBV5-1 and TRBJ1-1, with D possibly TRBD1 on 5 matching bases. The V and J ends lost 8 bases and 0 bases respectively, with 17 bases between them. The germline V gene encodes CDR1 SGHRS and CDR2 YFSETQ. This CDR3 contains 15 residues. CDR3 in amino acids: CASSGPLPMNTEAFF. The CDR3 bases are TGCGCCAGTTCAGGGCCGCTACCCATGAACACTGAAGCTTTCTTT.

This clonotype was found a few times. V gene TRBV12-3 or TRBV12-4 combines with J gene TRBJ1-5; 8 bases fit TRBD1. This CDR3 spans 15 amino acids. The V segment lost 6 bases and the J segment 2 bases; nucleotides outside the gene matches: 6. This CDR3 reads CASRGLTGGNQPQHF. In DNA form, the CDR3 reads TGTGCCAGCAGGGGGTTGACAGGGGGCAATCAGCCCCAGCATTTT.

The V gene is TRBV12-3 or TRBV12-4, the J gene TRBJ2-1, with D maybe TRBD1 (5 bases). This CDR3 region has 11 residues. Trimming removed 1 base at V and 14 bases at J, with 9 bases between. The CDR3 is CASSLEGMEFF. The CDR3 DNA sequence: TGTGCCAGCAGTTTAGAGGGGATGGAGTTCTTC.

This clonotype turned up a few times. The chain couples TRBV20-1 to TRBJ2-5; weak D call: TRBD2 (6 bases). Trimming took 6 bases from V and 7 from J, leaving 15 bases between them. The CDR3 runs to 12 residues. Germline lookup yields CDR1 DFQATT and CDR2 SNEGSKA (reference sequence). Here the CDR3 DNA reads TGCAGTGCGGGACTGACAAAGGGGACCCAGTACTTC. This translates into CSAGLTKGTQYF.

J is TRBJ1-5 and V is TRBV18, with D unresolved. The CDR3 loop spans 14 amino acids. Trimming removed 3 bases from V and 4 bases from J, with 10 bases in between. Germline assignment: CDR1 KGHSH and CDR2 LQKENI. CDR3 in amino acids: CASSPDGLNQPQHF. In DNA, the CDR3 is TGTGCCAGCTCACCCGACGGGCTAAATCAGCCCCAGCATTTT.

Many counts were recorded for this clonotype. The genes are TRBV28 and TRBJ2-7; 7 bases map to TRBD1. J lost 5 bases, V lost 6 bases, and 16 bases had no gene match. The CDR3 length is 16 residues. CDR1 and CDR2 (germline): MDHEN, SYDVKM. This CDR3 is CASSPIGVGGKDEQYF. The CDR3 DNA reads TGTGCCAGCAGCCCCATCGGGGTAGGGGGCAAGGACGAGCAGTACTTC. Full variable domain (remainder filled in from reference TRBV28 and TRBJ2-7): DVKVTQSSRYLVKRTGEKVFLECVQDMDHENMFWYRQDPGLGLRLIYFSYDVKMKEKGDIPEGYSVSREKKERFSLILESASTNQTSMYLCASSPIGVGGKDEQYFGPGTRLTVT.

The chain is built from TRBV7-9 and TRBJ1-4, with D tentatively TRBD1 (5 bases). Germline V gene lookup returns CDR1 SEHNR and CDR2 FQNEAQ (reference sequence). V lost 1 base to trimming and J lost 5 bases, with 20 bases between them. The CDR3 length is 18 residues. CDR3 amino acids: CASSLDGALPKLNEKLFF. The CDR3, as DNA: TGTGCCAGCAGCTTAGATGGGGCGCTGCCCAAACTGAATGAAAAACTGTTTTTT.

This clonotype was picked up one time. The chain couples TRBV6-1 to TRBJ2-3; the D gene could be TRBD1 or TRBD2 (5 bases each). Between the trimmed V and J ends, which lost 5 bases and 3 bases, there was a span of 12 bases. There are 14 residues in the CDR3. Germline-derived CDR1 and CDR2 are MNHNS and SASEGT. CDR3 loop: CASSPGRRTDTQYF. The CDR3 region has the DNA TGTGCCAGCAGTCCGGGACGTCGGACAGATACGCAGTATTTT.

J is TRBJ1-2 and V is TRBV28, with D perhaps TRBD1 (6 bases). V lost 6 bases to trimming and J lost 5 bases, with 10 bases between them. This CDR3 spans 12 amino acids. CDR1 and CDR2 (germline): MDHEN, SYDVKM. In DNA, the CDR3 is TGTGCCAGCAGAACAGGGTCTTATGGCTACACCTTC. This encodes CASRTGSYGYTF.

The chain couples TRBV7-9 to TRBJ2-5; maybe TRBD2 (6 bases). CDR3 length: 11 residues. The V end was cut by 6 bases, the J end by 4 bases, with 6 bases between. Germline V lookup: CDR1 SEHNR, CDR2 FQNEAQ (reference sequence). CDR3 sequence: CASREGETQYF. CDR3 bases: TGTGCCAGCAGGGAGGGAGAGACCCAGTACTTC.

Notes on this clonotype: An end of the junction does not agree with germline; a read error may underlie this. The chain is built from TRBV5-1 and TRBJ2-4; TRBD2 is a possible D gene (5 bases). CDR3 length equals 16 residues. In germline, CDR1 is SGHRS, CDR2 YFSETQ. The CDR3: CASSLADGIAKHIQYF. For the CDR3, the DNA is TGCGCCAGCAGCCTCGCGGACGGGATAGCCAAACACATTCAGTACTTC.

The rearrangement links TRBV5-1 to TRBJ1-1, with a possible D match to TRBD1 (6 bases). Trimming pared 0 bases from V and 1 base from J, leaving 10 bases between. Germline CDR1 reads SGHRS; CDR2 reads YFSETQ. This CDR3 has 15 residues. This CDR3 is CASSLATGRNTEAFF. CDR3 DNA: TGCGCCAGCAGCTTGGCGACAGGCCGGAACACTGAAGCTTTCTTT.

The chain combines TRBV24-1 with TRBJ1-5; D unresolved. The CDR3 has 13 residues. CDR1 is KGHDR and CDR2 is SFDVKD in the germline V gene. The ends were cut back, 3 bases at V and 5 bases at J, with 7 bases in the middle. As DNA, the CDR3 is TGTGCCACCAGTGATCGGACGGATCAGCCCCAGCATTTT. This codes for CATSDRTDQPQHF.

The table lists this clonotype with a count of one. The genes are TRBV5-1 and TRBJ2-1; TRBD1 aligns across 9 bases. Trimming at V came to 4 bases and at J to 6 bases, leaving 5 bases not matched to a gene. The CDR3 contains 14 residues. CDR1 and CDR2 (germline): SGHRS, YFSETQ. DNA of the CDR3: TGCGCCAGCAGCCCGGGACAGGGTGGCAATGAGCAGTTCTTC. As protein: CASSPGQGGNEQFF.

This clonotype turned up a few times. V gene TRBV29-1 combines with J gene TRBJ2-7; 11 bases map to TRBD2. Germline loops: CDR1 SQVTM, CDR2 ANQGSEA. J lost 4 bases, V lost 6 bases, and 5 bases had no gene match. The CDR3 has 13 residues. The chain's CDR3 is CSVRLAGKYEQYF. CDR3 coding DNA: TGCAGCGTCCGACTAGCGGGAAAATACGAGCAGTACTTC.

Of note for this clonotype: The missing conserved phenylalanine or tryptophan at the end of this CDR3 makes a read error likely. The genes are TRBV5-1 and TRBJ2-2; possibly TRBD1 for D (5 bases). V was clipped by 4 bases and J by 0 bases, with 10 bases between them. CDR3 size: 15 residues. Germline V gene data show CDR1 as SGHRS and CDR2 as YFSETQ. In DNA form, the CDR3 reads TGCGCCAGCAGCCTTCGGACAACGAACACCGGGGAGCTGTTTTGT. Its protein product is CASSLRTTNTGELFC.

This clonotype was counted at least ten times. V is TRBV18 and J is TRBJ2-1; no clear D. Looked up from germline, CDR1 is KGHSH and CDR2 is LQKENI. The CDR3 contains 18 residues. V was pared by 4 bases and J by 0 bases, with 19 bases between. Here the CDR3 reads CASSHNPRGESSYNEQFF. The CDR3 DNA sequence: TGTGCCAGCTCACATAACCCACGAGGCGAAAGCTCCTACAATGAGCAGTTCTTC.

This rearrangement joins TRBV6-5 to TRBJ1-2; D call uncertain. The CDR3 is 13 residues long. V lost 0 bases, J lost 4 bases, and 6 bases lay in between. Germline CDR1 and CDR2: MNHEY and SVGAGI. The CDR3 here is CASSYSVGYGYTF. The CDR3 DNA sequence: TGTGCCAGCAGTTACTCAGTCGGCTATGGCTACACCTTC.

This clonotype has only a few counts. The chain is built from TRBV28 and TRBJ1-2; weak D call: TRBD1 (5 bases). Germline V gene lookup returns CDR1 MDHEN and CDR2 SYDVKM. The V end was cut by 5 bases, the J end by 2 bases, with 15 bases between. This CDR3 has 15 amino acids. CDR3 nucleotides: TGTGCCAGCAGTCGTTCCTACAGGTGGAACTATGGCTACACCTTC. This codes for CASSRSYRWNYGYTF.

V gene TRBV6-5 combines with J gene TRBJ2-6; D is uncertain. This CDR3 contains 14 residues. Germline CDR1 is MNHEY and CDR2 is SVGAGI. Trimming left V 6 bases short and J 0 bases short, with 6 bases between. The CDR3: CASSPTSGANVLTF. The DNA for the CDR3 is TGTGCCAGCAGCCCTACCTCTGGGGCCAACGTCCTGACTTTC.

The chain combines TRBV20-1 with TRBJ1-2; TRBD1 is a possible D gene (5 bases). CDR1 is DFQATT, CDR2 SNEGSKA, per germline (reference sequence). This CDR3 has 13 amino acids. Trimming left V 4 bases short and J 2 bases short, with 11 bases between. Here the CDR3 DNA reads TGCAGTGCTAACCGGGACGGCAACTATGGCTACACCTTC. Translated, it gives CSANRDGNYGYTF.

The chain recombines TRBV20-1 with TRBJ1-4; maybe TRBD1 (5 bases). The CDR3 has 13 residues. CDR1 and CDR2 from the germline V gene are DFQATT and SNEGSKA (reference sequence). V gave up 7 bases and J gave up 6 bases, with 15 bases separating them. CDR3 coding DNA: TGCAGTGTTAGCGGGGGTCGGGATGAAAAACTGTTTTTT. Protein sequence: CSVSGGRDEKLFF.

The chain carries TRBV12-3 or TRBV12-4 and TRBJ2-7; D is ambiguous. With 2 bases removed from V and 4 bases from J, the gap between germline ends came to 24 bases. The CDR3 contains 18 residues. CDR3 sequence reads: CASSLRLGNRPVPYEQYF. In nucleotides, the CDR3 is TGTGCCAGCAGTTTACGGCTGGGGAATCGGCCAGTACCATACGAGCAGTACTTC.

The sample holds a few counts of this clonotype. The CDR3 DNA reads as TGTGCCAGCAGCTTAGGGGGACTAGCGAATAAAGAGACCCAGTACTTC. As protein: CASSLGGLANKETQYF. The chain carries TRBV7-8 and TRBJ2-5; the match to TRBD2 covers 10 bases. The germline V gene encodes CDR1 SGHVS and CDR2 FQNEAQ. Losses at the gene ends were 1 base for V and 3 bases for J; bases not matched to a gene: 5. The CDR3 covers 16 residues.

This clonotype was observed a handful of times. Relative to the germline gene, one junction end is altered; a read error may explain this. The rearrangement uses TRBV7-9 and TRBJ2-5; 7 bases match TRBD1. The CDR3 is 15 amino acids. CDR1 and CDR2 (germline): SEHNR, FQNEAQ (reference sequence). CDR3 in amino acids: CSSSALPGQKETQYF. DNA of the CDR3: TGTTCCAGCAGCGCCCTACCGGGACAGAAAGAGACCCAGTACTTC. The entire variable domain, with the rest obtained from reference TRBV7-9 and TRBJ2-5, is as follows: DTGVSQNPRHKITKRGQNVTFRCDPISEHNRLYWYRQTLGQGPEFLTYFQNEAQLEKSRLLSDRFSAERPKGSFSTLEIQRTEQGDSAMYLCSSSALPGQKETQYFGPGTRLLVL.

The genes are TRBV3-1 and TRBJ1-1, with no clear D. V was pared by 1 base and J by 8 bases, with 8 bases between. The CDR3 loop spans 12 amino acids. Germline CDR1 LGHDT, CDR2 YNNKEL (reference sequence). The chain's CDR3 is CASSQVTGEAFF. The DNA for the CDR3 is TGTGCCAGCAGCCAAGTCACTGGAGAAGCTTTCTTT.

This chain connects TRBV27 to TRBJ2-5; 7 bases line up with TRBD2. The last part of the DNA fits TRBJ2-1 better; the J call may be wrong. This CDR3 is built from 13 residues. Per the germline V gene, CDR1 is MNHEY and CDR2 is SMNVEV (reference sequence). The CDR3, as DNA: TGTGCCAGCAGCTGGGCTAGCGGTAATGAGCAGTTCTTC. Residues: CASSWASGNEQFF.